This T cell receptor beta chain is drawn from a study of blood T cell repertoires in COVID-19. Method: immunoSEQ multiplex PCR; TCRdb's copy keeps in-frame clones and lacks some. The sample lists about 250,000 clones, approximately 91% occurring once. This CDR3 has 17 amino acids. Germline V CDR1 and CDR2: MNHEY, SMNVEV (reference sequence). V was clipped by 5 bases and J by 4 bases, with 23 bases between them. The genes are TRBV27 and TRBJ1-2, with D perhaps TRBD1 (6 bases). What was sequenced was peripheral blood. The source of this sequence is a middle-aged woman who had recovered from COVID-19. The CDR3 loop reads CASSEQGRRTGTYGYTF. The CDR3 DNA reads as TGTGCCAGCAGTGAACAGGGACGGCGCACCGGTACCTATGGCTACACCTTC.